This TCR beta chain was identified during a study of CXCR3-negative and CXCR3-positive naive CD8 T cells. 5' RACE with UMI labels generated the TRB cDNA libraries. TCRdb reprocessed the 5' RACE reads and reports one entry per CDR3 protein, with no DNA. The sample table includes about 26,000 distinct CDR3 sequences. CDR3 length: 15 amino acids. This rearrangement joins TRBV12-3 or TRBV12-4 to TRBJ2-1; TCRdb names TRBD1, which stays unverified in the absence of DNA. Sequencing used naive CXCR3- CD8+ T cells from blood. Subset here: CD45RO-CCR7+CD27+CD95- naive CD8+ T cells lacking CXCR3 (TNR3-). This clonotype originated in a human donor in good health. Some clones in this sample may be carry-over from other donors' samples. The CDR3 region is CASSSPGQGTNEQFF.